The entry below gives a single T cell receptor (beta chain) sequence along with its context. The CDR3 length is 13 residues. V was cut by 3 bases and J by 9 bases, with 9 bases left in between. The V gene's germline CDR1 is SGHAT and CDR2 FQNNGV. This sample was taken from a study of blood T cell repertoires in COVID-19. About the study: Samples taken during acute and convalescent COVID-19 were collected in the United States, Italy and Spain.

In the original analysis: By means of reference gene primer amplification, nucleated cell counts were estimated. Assay used: immunoSEQ multiplex PCR; TCRdb lists only in-frame clones, some missing. V, J and clone size were drawn from that table, and D and trimming were deduced from the DNA. The sample holds 130,000 or so clones, about 80% seen once. Sequenced sample: peripheral blood. The rearrangement uses TRBV11-2 and TRBJ1-6; D perhaps matches TRBD1 (6 bases). The sequence was obtained from a woman of 80 years or more with acute or convalescent COVID-19. The CDR3: CASSLGAGSPLHF. In nucleotides, the CDR3 is TGTGCCAGCAGCTTGGGGGCGGGTTCACCCCTCCACTTT.